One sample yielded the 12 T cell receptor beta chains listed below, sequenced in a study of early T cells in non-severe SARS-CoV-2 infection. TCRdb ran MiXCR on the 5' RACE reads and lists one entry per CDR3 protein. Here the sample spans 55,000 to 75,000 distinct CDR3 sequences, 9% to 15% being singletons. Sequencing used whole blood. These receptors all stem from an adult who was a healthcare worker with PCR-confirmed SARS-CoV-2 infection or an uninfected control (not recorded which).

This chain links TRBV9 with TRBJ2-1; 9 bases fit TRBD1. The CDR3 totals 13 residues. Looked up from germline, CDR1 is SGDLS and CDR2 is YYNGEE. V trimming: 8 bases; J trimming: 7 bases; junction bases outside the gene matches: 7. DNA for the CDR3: TGTGCCAGTTCACAGGGGGCATGGAATGAGCAGTTCTTC. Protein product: CASSQGAWNEQFF.

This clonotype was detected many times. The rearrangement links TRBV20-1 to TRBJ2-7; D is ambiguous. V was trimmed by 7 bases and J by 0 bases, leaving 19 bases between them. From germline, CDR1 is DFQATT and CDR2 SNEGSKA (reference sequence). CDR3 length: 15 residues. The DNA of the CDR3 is TGCAGTGTCCAAATCGGCGGAAAGTCCTCCTACGAGCAGTACTTC. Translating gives CSVQIGGKSSYEQYF.

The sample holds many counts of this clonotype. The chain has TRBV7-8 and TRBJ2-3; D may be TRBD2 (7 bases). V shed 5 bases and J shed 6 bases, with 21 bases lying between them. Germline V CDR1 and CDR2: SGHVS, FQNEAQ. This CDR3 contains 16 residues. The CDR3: CASSEEMRGPEDTQYF. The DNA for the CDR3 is TGTGCCAGCAGCGAGGAGATGCGGGGGCCCGAGGATACGCAGTATTTT. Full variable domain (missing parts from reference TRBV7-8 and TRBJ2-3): GAGVSQSPRYKVAKRGQDVALRCDPISGHVSLFWYQQALGQGPEFLTYFQNEAQLDKSGLPSDRFFAERPEGSVSTLKIQRTQQEDSAVYLCASSEEMRGPEDTQYFGPGTRLTVL.

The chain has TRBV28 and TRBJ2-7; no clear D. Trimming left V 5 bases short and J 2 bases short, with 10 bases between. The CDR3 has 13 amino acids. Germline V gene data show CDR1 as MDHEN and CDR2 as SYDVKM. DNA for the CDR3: TGTGCCAGCAGTGGTCCCTCTCCCTACGAGCAGTACTTC. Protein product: CASSGPSPYEQYF. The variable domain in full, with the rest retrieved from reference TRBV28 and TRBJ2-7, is DVKVTQSSRYLVKRTGEKVFLECVQDMDHENMFWYRQDPGLGLRLIYFSYDVKMKEKGDIPEGYSVSREKKERFSLILESASTNQTSMYLCASSGPSPYEQYFGPGTRLTVT.

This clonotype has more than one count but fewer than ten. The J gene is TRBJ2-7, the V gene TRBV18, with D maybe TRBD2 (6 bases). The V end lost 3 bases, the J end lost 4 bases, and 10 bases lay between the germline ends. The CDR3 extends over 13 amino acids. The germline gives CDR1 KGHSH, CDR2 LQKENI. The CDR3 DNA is TGTGCCAGCTCACCCGGGACTTATTACGAGCAGTACTTC. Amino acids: CASSPGTYYEQYF.

CDR3: CAGQTVRINSPLHF. The CDR3 DNA reads TGTGCCGGGCAGACGGTGAGGATTAATTCACCCCTCCACTTT. This chain uses TRBV27 with TRBJ1-6; no reliable D call. CDR3 length: 14 amino acids. V was cut by 11 bases and J by 6 bases, with 17 bases left in between. Germline V gene lookup returns CDR1 MNHEY and CDR2 SMNVEV (reference sequence).

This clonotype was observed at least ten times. Here the CDR3 reads CASRPGQRNYEQYF. The CDR3 region has the DNA TGCGCCAGCAGGCCGGGACAGAGAAACTACGAGCAGTACTTC. The V call is TRBV5-1, the J call TRBJ2-7; the match to TRBD1 covers 7 bases. V shed 5 bases and J 3 bases; nucleotides not matched to a gene: 8. CDR1 and CDR2 (germline): SGHRS, YFSETQ. This CDR3 is 14 amino acids long.

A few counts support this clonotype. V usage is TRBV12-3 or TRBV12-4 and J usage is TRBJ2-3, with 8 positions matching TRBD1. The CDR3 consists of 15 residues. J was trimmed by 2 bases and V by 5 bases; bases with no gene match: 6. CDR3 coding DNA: TGTGCCAGCAGTACAGGGGGAGCAGACACAGATACGCAGTATTTT. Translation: CASSTGGADTDTQYF.

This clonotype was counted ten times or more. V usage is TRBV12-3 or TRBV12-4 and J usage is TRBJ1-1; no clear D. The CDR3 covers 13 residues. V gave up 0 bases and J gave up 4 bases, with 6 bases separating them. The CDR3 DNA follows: TGTGCCAGCAGTTTAGCGCAGCGCACTGAAGCTTTCTTT. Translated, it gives CASSLAQRTEAFF.

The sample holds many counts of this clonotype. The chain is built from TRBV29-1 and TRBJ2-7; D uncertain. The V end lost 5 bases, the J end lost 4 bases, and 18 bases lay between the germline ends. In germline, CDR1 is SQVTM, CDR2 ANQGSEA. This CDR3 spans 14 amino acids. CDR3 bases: TGCAGCGTTAACGGAGAGGCCTCCGGGTACGAGCAGTACTTC. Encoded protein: CSVNGEASGYEQYF.

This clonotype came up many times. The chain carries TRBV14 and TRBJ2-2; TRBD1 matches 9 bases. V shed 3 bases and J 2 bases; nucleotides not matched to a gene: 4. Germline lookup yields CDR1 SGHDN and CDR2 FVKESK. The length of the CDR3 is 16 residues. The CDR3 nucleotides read TGTGCCAGCAGCCACAAGGACAGGGGAAACACCGGGGAGCTGTTTTTT. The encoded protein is CASSHKDRGNTGELFF.

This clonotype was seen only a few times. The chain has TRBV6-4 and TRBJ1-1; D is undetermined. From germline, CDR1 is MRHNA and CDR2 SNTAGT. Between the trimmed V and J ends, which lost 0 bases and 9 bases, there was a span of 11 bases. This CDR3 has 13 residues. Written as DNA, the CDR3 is TGTGCCAGCAGTGACTCGGCAGGAAATAAAGCTTTCTTT. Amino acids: CASSDSAGNKAFF.